This TCR beta chain appears in the sequencing data of a study of OX40 agonist ivuxolimab in advanced cancers. The germline V gene encodes CDR1 SGHTA and CDR2 FQGTGA. This CDR3 region has 14 residues. With V trimmed by 0 bases and J by 5 bases, 0 bases remained unmatched. Clones were sequenced by immunoSEQ multiplex PCR, and TCRdb holds only the in-frame ones, with some missing. Here the sample spans around 60,000 clones, over 75% being singletons. Note on this clone: Its specificity is not known.

Study observations and caveats: The antigen specificity of the peripheral T cells (those that were expanded) was not determined. Some nonresponders likewise displayed low normalized T-cell clonal expansion. More expanded clones were seen, on average, in CD8+ T cells than in CD4+.

Sequenced here: CD4+ or CD8+ T cells sorted from blood, sampled in a trial of the OX40 agonist ivuxolimab. This receptor was obtained from an adult with an advanced solid tumor such as melanoma, head and neck, liver or kidney cancer. This chain connects TRBV7-3 to TRBJ2-5, with 10 bases aligning to TRBD2. The CDR3 DNA reads TGTGCCAGCAGCTTAACGGGACTAGCGGAGACCCAGTACTTC. Encoded protein: CASSLTGLAETQYF.